A single sample gave rise to the 28 T cell receptor beta chains below, sequenced in a study of cytomegalovirus exposure and HLA in healthy donors (dated by TCRdb to 2016 to 2017). Library generation was performed with the immunoSEQ multiplex PCR assay. The multiplex PCR relied on a mix of 60 forward primers for TCR Vbeta segments and 13 reverse primers for TCR Jbeta segments. Imported from immuneACCESS, the table was reduced by TCRdb to in-frame sequences with V and J called. These copies leave out some clones; in studies compared against another copy, an unresolved V gene accounts for under half, and the cause of the remainder is not known. Here the sample has 150,000 to 200,000 clones; 82% occur a single time. The ten biggest clones cover about 1.6% of the sample. Material for sequencing was PBMCs. Receptors originate from a girl between 10 and 17 years old in good health and CMV-seropositive.

V is TRBV7-2 and J is TRBJ2-5, with no clear D. This CDR3 contains 15 residues. Trimming left V 1 base short and J 0 bases short, with 9 bases between. Germline values: CDR1 SGHTA, CDR2 FQGNSA. The CDR3 bases are TGTGCCAGCAGCTTAGTTGGCTCAAACCAAGAGACCCAGTACTTC. This translates into CASSLVGSNQETQYF.

Of note for this clone: Different DNA sequences within this sample yield the same CDR3. J is TRBJ2-7 and V is TRBV28; D gene unclear. The CDR3 loop spans 15 amino acids. Germline V lookup: CDR1 MDHEN, CDR2 SYDVKM. Trimming shortened V by 6 bases and J by 0 bases, and 15 bases separated the two germline ends. The CDR3 nucleotides are TGTGCCAGCAGCGCTCCCGGCGGTTACTCCTACGAGCAGTACTTC. Its translation: CASSAPGGYSYEQYF.

CDR3: CASSRGAGVADTQYF. CDR3 sequence (DNA): TGCGCCAGCAGCCGAGGAGCGGGAGTAGCAGATACGCAGTATTTT. The chain employs TRBV5-1 and TRBJ2-3; 8 nucleotides line up with TRBD2. CDR1 and CDR2 (germline): SGHRS, YFSETQ. J lost 4 bases, V lost 4 bases, and 8 bases had no gene match. CDR3 length: 15 residues.

V usage is TRBV5-4 and J usage is TRBJ1-3; 11 positions agree with TRBD1. The CDR3 covers 19 residues. CDR1 is SGHNT and CDR2 is YYREEE in the germline V gene (reference sequence). V lost 0 bases, J lost 4 bases, and 12 bases stayed unmatched. The chain's CDR3 is CASSLARTGQGGPGNTIYF. CDR3 DNA: TGTGCCAGCAGCTTGGCCCGGACGGGACAGGGGGGACCAGGAAACACCATATATTTT.

This clone is a singleton in its sample. The V and J genes are TRBV5-4 and TRBJ1-1; maybe TRBD1 (5 bases). The CDR3 totals 15 residues. V shed 4 bases and J shed 6 bases, with 19 bases lying between them. Germline V CDR1 and CDR2: SGHNT, YYREEE (reference sequence). The CDR3 DNA is TGTGCCAGCAGCAGTGGGGCGGCTATATTTGCTGAAGCTTTCTTT. Amino acids: CASSSGAAIFAEAFF.

The CDR3 region has the DNA TGTGCCAGCAGAGGACAGAACTATGGCTACACCTTC. Translation: CASRGQNYGYTF. The chain combines TRBV6-4 with TRBJ1-2; weak D call: TRBD1 (6 bases). V gave up 6 bases and J gave up 2 bases, with 7 bases separating them. From germline, CDR1 is MRHNA and CDR2 SNTAGT. This CDR3 is built from 12 residues.

This sequence joins TRBV27 and TRBJ2-7; possibly TRBD2 for D (6 bases). CDR3 length: 16 amino acids. V was shortened by 5 bases and J by 1 base, with 18 bases between the two germline ends. The germline gives CDR1 MNHEY, CDR2 SMNVEV (reference sequence). The CDR3 sequence is CASSPTHSGLSYEQYF. Written as DNA, the CDR3 is TGTGCCAGCAGTCCCACTCATAGCGGACTATCCTACGAGCAGTACTTC.

This clone was seen more than once but under ten times. CDR3 region: CASSPPGTANYGYTF. The CDR3 DNA reads as TGTGCCAGCAGCCCACCCGGGACAGCTAACTATGGCTACACCTTC. V is TRBV9 and J is TRBJ1-2, with TRBD1 matching over 7 bases. With 4 bases clipped from V and 0 bases from J, the junction kept 6 bases outside the gene matches. Germline V gene lookup returns CDR1 SGDLS and CDR2 YYNGEE. The CDR3 extends over 15 amino acids.

The rearrangement joins TRBV27 to TRBJ1-6; D might be TRBD1 (5 bases). Germline V CDR1 and CDR2: MNHEY, SMNVEV (reference sequence). Trimming pared 6 bases from V and 3 bases from J, leaving 9 bases between. The CDR3 totals 14 residues. Here the CDR3 reads CASRGPIYNSPLHF. The CDR3 DNA sequence: TGTGCCAGCAGGGGGCCTATCTATAATTCACCCCTCCACTTT.

The count of this clone is one. The chain has TRBV9 and TRBJ2-7; 7 bases are shared with TRBD2. The CDR3 runs 16 residues. CDR1 and CDR2 (germline): SGDLS, YYNGEE. V trimming: 0 bases; J trimming: 3 bases; junction bases outside the gene matches: 9. The CDR3 DNA follows: TGTGCCAGCAGCGTAGCTCGATCTAGCGGAATCTACGAGCAGTACTTC. Encoded protein: CASSVARSSGIYEQYF.

The chain has TRBV27 and TRBJ1-4, with TRBD1 identical over 8 bases. The CDR3 runs to 15 residues. The germline CDR1 and CDR2 sequences are MNHEY and SMNVEV (reference sequence). Trimming removed 5 bases from V and 7 bases from J; junction bases left unmatched: 9. The CDR3 is CASSNPGGGGEKLFF. The CDR3 DNA is TGTGCCAGCAGTAACCCAGGGGGCGGGGGTGAAAAACTGTTTTTT.

This clone appeared once. V is TRBV18 and J is TRBJ2-7; D call uncertain. CDR1 is KGHSH, CDR2 LQKENI, per germline. Trimming removed 6 bases at V and 5 bases at J, with 20 bases between. CDR3 length: 15 amino acids. CDR3 sequence reads: CASSRTNPGGDEQYF. In DNA, the CDR3 is TGTGCCAGCTCCCGAACGAACCCAGGTGGCGACGAGCAGTACTTC.

The chain has TRBV2 and TRBJ2-7; D is undetermined. There are 13 residues in the CDR3. Germline CDR1 is SNHLY and CDR2 is FYNNEI. The V end was cut by 4 bases, the J end by 2 bases, with 9 bases between. CDR3: CASSARIAYEQYF. DNA for the CDR3: TGTGCCAGCAGTGCGAGGATAGCCTACGAGCAGTACTTC.

The chain couples TRBV7-6 to TRBJ2-7; TRBD1 agrees at 10 bases. With 9 bases clipped from V and 5 bases from J, the junction kept 10 bases outside the gene matches. CDR1 and CDR2 (germline): SGHVS, FNYEAQ. The CDR3 is 14 residues long. Here the CDR3 DNA reads TGTGCCAGTTGGGCGGGGACAGGGGCCAACGAGCAGTACTTC. Translated: CASWAGTGANEQYF.

The chain joins TRBV5-1 to TRBJ2-7; D possibly corresponds to TRBD1 (5 bases). Germline CDR1 and CDR2: SGHRS and YFSETQ. V lost 2 bases to trimming and J lost 6 bases, with 21 bases between them. CDR3 size: 16 residues. In nucleotides, the CDR3 is TGCGCCAGCAGCTTATCTTATTGGGCAGGGTGGTTCGAGCAGTACTTC. Protein product: CASSLSYWAGWFEQYF.

This clone has only a few counts. This rearrangement joins TRBV11-1 to TRBJ2-1; 7 bases align to TRBD1. J gave up 7 bases and V 3 bases, and 12 bases lay outside the gene matches. Germline values: CDR1 SGHAT, CDR2 FQDESV (reference sequence). This CDR3 has 16 residues. CDR3 residues: CASSLNPQGSTNEQFF. The CDR3 DNA sequence: TGTGCCAGCAGCTTGAACCCACAGGGGAGTACTAATGAGCAGTTCTTC. Supplemented by reference TRBV11-1 and TRBJ2-1, the full variable domain reads EAEVAQSPRYKITEKSQAVAFWCDPISGHATLYWYRQILGQGPELLVQFQDESVVDDSQLPKDRFSAERLKGVDSTLKIQPAELGDSAMYLCASSLNPQGSTNEQFFGPGTRLTVL.

This sequence joins TRBV19 and TRBJ2-4; tentatively, D is TRBD2 (5 bases). Trimming pared 1 base from V and 8 bases from J, leaving 12 bases between. The germline V gene encodes CDR1 LNHDA and CDR2 SQIVND (reference sequence). CDR3 length: 14 amino acids. The CDR3 DNA is TGTGCCAGTAGTATAGCCAGGCTCGGGGACATTCAGTACTTC. Translated: CASSIARLGDIQYF.

The CDR3 nucleotides are TGTGCCAGCAGACTACTAGCGGGAGGGTCCAATGAGCAGTTCTTC. Its translation is CASRLLAGGSNEQFF. The chain joins TRBV6-4 to TRBJ2-1; 13 positions agree with TRBD2. V shed 6 bases, J shed 6 bases, and the junction held 5 bases outside the gene matches. The length of the CDR3 is 15 residues. The germline CDR1 and CDR2 sequences are MRHNA and SNTAGT.

V and J are TRBV28 and TRBJ1-1; D is perhaps TRBD1 (5 bases). Germline-derived CDR1 and CDR2 are MDHEN and SYDVKM. V lost 1 base and J lost 1, with 10 bases in between. The CDR3 extends over 15 amino acids. CDR3 coding DNA: TGTGCCAGCAGTTTATTGGGGGGACCGAACACTGAAGCTTTCTTT. Translating it yields CASSLLGGPNTEAFF.

This chain joins TRBV29-1 and TRBJ1-5; 7 bases are shared with TRBD1. V lost 6 bases to trimming and J lost 5 bases; unmatched junction nucleotides: 4. The germline V gene has CDR1 SQVTM and CDR2 ANQGSEA. The CDR3 length is 12 residues. The CDR3 nucleotides are TGCAGCGTCCGCACAGGGGATCAGCCCCAGCATTTT. This sequence encodes CSVRTGDQPQHF.

The rearrangement joins TRBV7-8 to TRBJ2-3; 8 positions match TRBD2. The junction had 8 bases not matched to a gene; V was cut back by 5 bases and J by 1 base. CDR1 is SGHVS and CDR2 is FQNEAQ in the germline V gene. The CDR3 has 16 residues. The CDR3 loop reads CASSPRSSGGTDTQYF. CDR3 nucleotides: TGTGCCAGCAGCCCAAGGAGTAGCGGGGGCACAGATACGCAGTATTTT.

The rearrangement joins TRBV6-5 to TRBJ2-5; D ambiguous. V lost 6 bases to trimming and J lost 4 bases, with 6 bases between them. Germline V gene sequence: CDR1 MNHEY, CDR2 SVGAGI. The CDR3 length is 11 residues. The chain's CDR3 is CASSPGETQYF. The DNA for the CDR3 is TGTGCCAGCAGCCCAGGAGAGACCCAGTACTTC.

The chain carries TRBV6-1 and TRBJ2-3; 7 positions agree with TRBD2. This CDR3 region has 16 residues. Germline V lookup: CDR1 MNHNS, CDR2 SASEGT. V dropped 4 bases and J dropped 1; count of bases not matched to a gene: 8. DNA for the CDR3: TGTGCCAGCAGTGTTTACCGCGGGAGAGGCACAGATACGCAGTATTTT. It encodes CASSVYRGRGTDTQYF.

The chain carries TRBV28 and TRBJ2-5; 12 bases map to TRBD2. CDR1 is MDHEN and CDR2 is SYDVKM in the germline V gene. CDR3 length: 17 residues. The junction had 7 bases not matched to a gene; V was cut back by 1 base and J by 4 bases. Written as DNA, the CDR3 is TGTGCCAGCAGTTTATATCTAGCGGGGGGGTCCGGAGAGACCCAGTACTTC. Residues: CASSLYLAGGSGETQYF.

V usage is TRBV12-5 and J usage is TRBJ2-1; perhaps TRBD2 as D (7 bases). This CDR3 has 17 amino acids. The V and J ends lost 0 bases and 0 bases respectively, with 12 bases between them. CDR1 is LGHNT and CDR2 is FRNRAP in the germline V gene. The CDR3 spells CASGLVGGGLSYNEQFF. CDR3 DNA: TGTGCTAGTGGTTTGGTTGGCGGGGGCCTCTCCTACAATGAGCAGTTCTTC.

In nucleotides, the CDR3 is TGCGCCAGCAGTGCGGGACTAGCGGGGAGTCAAGAGACCCAGTACTTC. It codes for CASSAGLAGSQETQYF. The J gene is TRBJ2-5, the V gene TRBV10-1; TRBD2 matches 13 bases. With 4 bases clipped from V and 2 bases from J, the junction kept 4 bases outside the gene matches. CDR3 length: 16 amino acids. In germline, CDR1 is WNHNN, CDR2 SYGVQD (reference sequence).

This clone appeared a few times. This chain joins TRBV4-3 and TRBJ2-3, with 9 positions matching TRBD2. J gave up 7 bases and V 0 bases, and 14 bases lay outside the gene matches. The CDR3 has 18 residues. Germline CDR1 is LGHNA and CDR2 is YSLEER. The CDR3 here is CASSQDEGGAGGHNTQYF. The CDR3 DNA follows: TGCGCCAGCAGCCAAGATGAGGGGGGAGCGGGGGGCCATAATACGCAGTATTTT.

V and J are TRBV18 and TRBJ1-6; TRBD1 is a possible D gene (6 bases). Germline CDR1 is KGHSH and CDR2 is LQKENI. The CDR3 extends over 15 amino acids. V lost 0 bases, J lost 3 bases, and 6 bases lay in between. CDR3 bases: TGTGCCAGCTCACCACCAGGGGGCTATAATTCACCCCTCCACTTT. Encoded protein: CASSPPGGYNSPLHF.